Listed below are T cell receptor beta chains from one sample, sequenced in a study of OX40 agonist ivuxolimab in advanced cancers. The repertoire was sequenced with immunoSEQ multiplex PCR; TCRdb's copy has only in-frame clones and lacks some. In the table there are tens of thousands of clones, more than 80% of which are singletons. Material: CD4+ or CD8+ T cells sorted from blood, obtained in a trial of the OX40 agonist ivuxolimab. Receptor source: an adult with an advanced solid tumor such as melanoma, head and neck, liver or kidney cancer. Each CDR3 is given with its conserved first and last residue. The D gene is left open where the match is weak. Clone size appears in some rows only: once, few, many, or a class for an expanded clone.

NA	16	NA	TRBV5-1	TRBJ2-3	TGCGCCAGCAGTCGATACTGGGACCTTAGCACAGATACGCAGTATTTT	CASSRYWDLSTDTQYF
once	16	NA	TRBV25-1	TRBJ1-3	TGTGCCAGCAGTGAATATCTGACAGGTGCTGGAAACACCATATATTTT	CASSEYLTGAGNTIYF
NA	12	NA	TRBV30	TRBJ1-6	TGTGCCTGGAGCCAAGGGGGTTCACCCCTCCACTTT	CAWSQGGSPLHF
NA	14	TRBD1	TRBV6-5	TRBJ1-3	TGTGCCAGCAGTTCACAGGGGGTCGGAAACACCATATATTTT	CASSSQGVGNTIYF
NA	14	NA	TRBV11-2	TRBJ1-2	TGTGCCAGCAGAGGAAGGGCTACTAACTATGGCTACACCTTC	CASRGRATNYGYTF
NA	13	NA	TRBV27	TRBJ1-2	TGTGCCAGCAGGTTTGCGGGTGACTATGGCTACACCTTC	CASRFAGDYGYTF
once	13	NA	TRBV11-3	TRBJ1-1	TGTGCCAGCAGCTTGGGGCAGAACACTGAAGCTTTCTTT	CASSLGQNTEAFF
NA	16	TRBD2	TRBV15	TRBJ2-1	TGTGCCACCAGCAGCATAGCGGGGGGGCCGAGAAATGAGCAGTTCTTC	CATSSIAGGPRNEQFF
NA	14	NA	TRBV4-2	TRBJ2-3	TGTGCCAGCAGCCAAGATAGCGGATCAGATACGCAGTATTTT	CASSQDSGSDTQYF
NA	16	TRBD1	TRBV18	TRBJ2-7	TGTGCCAGCTCACACCCCCGGGACAGGGGGATCTACGAGCAGTACTTC	CASSHPRDRGIYEQYF
NA	13	TRBD1	TRBV9	TRBJ2-7	TGTGCCAGCAGCGTATTTCCAGGGGGCGAGCAGTACTTC	CASSVFPGGEQYF
NA	15	NA	TRBV27	TRBJ2-2	TGTGCCAGCAGTTTCCGGACGGTGAACACCGGGGAGCTGTTTTTT	CASSFRTVNTGELFF
NA	16	NA	TRBV30	TRBJ2-3	TGTGCCCTGGACTATCCGGGGCAGGAATTGACAGATACGCAGTATTTT	CALDYPGQELTDTQYF
NA	14	TRBD2	TRBV5-8	TRBJ2-1	TGTGCCAGCGGAACTAGCGGAGCTTCCAATGAGCAGTTCTTC	CASGTSGASNEQFF
once	17	NA	TRBV15	TRBJ2-2	TGTGCCACCAGCAGAGCAGCAGGGAGGCAATCTACCGGGGAGCTGTTTTTT	CATSRAAGRQSTGELFF
NA	12	TRBD2	TRBV5-1	TRBJ2-1	TGCGCCAGCAGCCGGACTAGCGGAGAGCAGTTCTTC	CASSRTSGEQFF
NA	15	NA	TRBV10-3	TRBJ2-1	TGTGCCATCAGTGAGGAAGCGCCCTCCTACAATGAGCAGTTCTTC	CAISEEAPSYNEQFF